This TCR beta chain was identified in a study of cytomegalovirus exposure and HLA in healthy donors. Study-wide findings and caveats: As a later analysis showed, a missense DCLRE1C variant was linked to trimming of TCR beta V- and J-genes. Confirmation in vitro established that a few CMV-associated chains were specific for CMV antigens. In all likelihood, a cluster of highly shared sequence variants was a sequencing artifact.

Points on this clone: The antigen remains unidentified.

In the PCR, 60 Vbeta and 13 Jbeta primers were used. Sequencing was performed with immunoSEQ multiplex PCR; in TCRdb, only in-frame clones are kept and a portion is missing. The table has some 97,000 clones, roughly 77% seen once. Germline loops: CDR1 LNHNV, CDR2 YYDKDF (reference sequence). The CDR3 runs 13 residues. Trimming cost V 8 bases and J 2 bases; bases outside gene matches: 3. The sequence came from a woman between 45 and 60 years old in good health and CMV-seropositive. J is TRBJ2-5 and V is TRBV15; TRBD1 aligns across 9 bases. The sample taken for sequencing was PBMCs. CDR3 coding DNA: TGTGCCACCGGGACAGGGCAGCAAGAGACCCAGTACTTC. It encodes CATGTGQQETQYF.